The clone carrying this T cell receptor beta chain was seen more than once but under ten times. This sample was included in a study of blood T cell repertoires in COVID-19. On the study more broadly: Specimens from acute and convalescent COVID-19 originated in the United States, Italy and Spain. The analysed material was cDNA or gDNA that came from T cells, B-cell-depleted T cells, or PBMCs.

Authors' processing steps: The assay estimated nucleated cells by amplifying reference gene primers. The assay was immunoSEQ multiplex PCR, and TCRdb's table has in-frame clones only and misses some. That table furnishes V, J and clone size, whereas the DNA furnished D and trimming. The table lists roughly 71,000 clones, about four fifths of them singletons, with about 20% in the top ten. The CDR3 is made up of 13 amino acids. The germline V gene has CDR1 WNHNN and CDR2 SYGVQD (reference sequence). V lost 4 bases and J lost 7; bases outside the gene matches: 6. Sequencing used peripheral blood. The genes are TRBV10-1 and TRBJ2-7; 8 bases are shared with TRBD1. The sequence was obtained from a man between 65 and 80 years old who had recovered from COVID-19. CDR3 coding DNA: TGCGCCAGCAGTGTGGACAGGGCCGGAGAGCAGTACTTC. This gives the protein CASSVDRAGEQYF.